A single sample is the source of the 25 T cell receptor beta chains below, sequenced in a study of T cells in Graves' hyperthyroidism and ophthalmopathy. RNA transcripts yielded amplified TCR beta CDR3 regions. Initially, a first-round RT-PCR of the TCR CDR3 employed the HTBI primer set. Each CDR3 protein gets one entry after TCRdb re-called the multiplex PCR reads with MiXCR. The sample holds a few hundred thousand distinct CDR3 sequences, about 15% seen once. Sequenced: blood. Receptors were obtained from a woman in her twenties or thirties with Graves' hyperthyroidism.

The chain's CDR3 is CATRGLRGTEAFF. CDR3 bases: TGTGCCACTCGGGGGCTGAGAGGCACTGAAGCTTTCTTT. V and J are TRBV24-1 and TRBJ1-1; maybe TRBD1 (6 bases). V was cut by 10 bases and J by 4 bases, with 15 bases left in between. CDR1 KGHDR and CDR2 SFDVKD come from the germline V gene. The length of the CDR3 is 13 residues.

This clonotype was counted ten times or more. This rearrangement joins TRBV6-1 to TRBJ1-1; D remains ambiguous. This CDR3 has 13 amino acids. In germline, CDR1 is MNHNS, CDR2 SASEGT. Trimming left V 4 bases short and J 5 bases short, with 11 bases between. In nucleotides, the CDR3 is TGTGCCAGCAGTGTGACCGAACAGACTGAAGCTTTCTTT. Translating it yields CASSVTEQTEAFF.

The table lists this clonotype with many counts. V gene TRBV20-1 combines with J gene TRBJ1-1; D perhaps matches TRBD1 (6 bases). Trimming stripped 3 bases from V and 1 base from J, with 9 bases between. CDR3 length equals 13 residues. Germline CDR1 is DFQATT and CDR2 is SNEGSKA (reference sequence). Here the CDR3 DNA reads TGCAGTGCTAGCGGGACAACGAACACTGAAGCTTTCTTT. The encoded protein is CSASGTTNTEAFF.

Ten or more counts support this clonotype. V and J are TRBV12-3 or TRBV12-4 and TRBJ2-1, with TRBD2 identical over 7 bases. The J segment lost 8 bases and the V segment lost 3 bases, leaving 7 bases of the junction unmatched. This CDR3 is built from 14 residues. CDR3 sequence reads: CASSLREGPHEQFF. CDR3 in DNA: TGTGCCAGCAGTTTGAGGGAGGGCCCACATGAGCAGTTCTTC.

This clonotype was found a few times. V gene TRBV6-1 combines with J gene TRBJ1-5; D gene uncertain. Germline V gene lookup returns CDR1 MNHNS and CDR2 SASEGT. The CDR3 contains 16 residues. V lost 5 bases, J lost 6 bases, and 20 bases lay in between. CDR3 in amino acids: CASSYSRDLSSQPQHF. CDR3 coding DNA: TGTGCCAGCAGTTACTCTCGTGACTTATCTAGTCAGCCCCAGCATTTT.

The chain combines TRBV19 with TRBJ2-7, with TRBD1 identical over 8 bases. Germline lookup yields CDR1 LNHDA and CDR2 SQIVND (reference sequence). The CDR3 extends over 14 amino acids. V was pared by 5 bases and J by 5 bases, with 8 bases of the junction left unmatched. The CDR3 reads CASSVTGELHEQYF. In DNA, the CDR3 is TGTGCCAGTAGTGTGACAGGGGAGCTACACGAGCAGTACTTC.

The rearrangement joins TRBV7-9 to TRBJ1-3; 12 bases fit TRBD1. This CDR3 is 17 amino acids long. Germline lookup yields CDR1 SEHNR and CDR2 FQNEAQ (reference sequence). V dropped 4 bases and J dropped 3; count of bases not matched to a gene: 7. CDR3 in DNA: TGTGCCAGCAGCTCCCGGGACAGGGGGCGGTATGGAAACACCATATATTTT. It specifies CASSSRDRGRYGNTIYF.

This clonotype was seen a few times. V is TRBV20-1 and J is TRBJ2-3; the D is unclear. Trimming removed 5 bases at V and 7 bases at J, with 22 bases between. From germline, CDR1 is DFQATT and CDR2 SNEGSKA (reference sequence). This CDR3 has 15 amino acids. The DNA for the CDR3 is TGCAGTGCTCCCGCCGTAGCAGAACTAAGGTATACGCAGTATTTT. Translated: CSAPAVAELRYTQYF.

This clonotype was recorded at least ten times. This chain links TRBV5-1 with TRBJ2-1; D unresolved. Per germline, CDR1 SGHRS and CDR2 YFSETQ. The CDR3 consists of 12 residues. Trimming took 2 bases from V and 5 from J, leaving 5 bases between them. The CDR3: CASSFGNNEQFF. In nucleotides, the CDR3 is TGCGCCAGCAGCTTTGGTAACAATGAGCAGTTCTTC.

This clonotype was picked up many times. V is TRBV5-1 and J is TRBJ2-7, with 8 bases aligning to TRBD1. V dropped 4 bases and J dropped 6; count of bases not matched to a gene: 6. CDR1 and CDR2 (germline): SGHRS, YFSETQ. The CDR3 length is 13 residues. The CDR3 loop reads CASSAGDRREQYF. Written as DNA, the CDR3 is TGCGCCAGCAGCGCCGGGGACAGGCGCGAGCAGTACTTC.

Many counts were recorded for this clonotype. V is TRBV29-1 and J is TRBJ2-7, with TRBD2 identical over 10 bases. Germline V gene sequence: CDR1 SQVTM, CDR2 ANQGSEA. The CDR3 runs to 15 residues. After removal of 5 bases from V and 4 bases from J, the junction contained 11 bases not matched to a gene. CDR3 region: CSVTSGKSQGYEQYF. The CDR3 DNA sequence: TGCAGCGTTACTAGCGGGAAAAGTCAAGGGTACGAGCAGTACTTC.

This clonotype was seen only a few times. The J gene is TRBJ2-3, the V gene TRBV7-3; 8 nucleotides align to TRBD2. Germline V gene sequence: CDR1 SGHTA, CDR2 FQGTGA. The CDR3 contains 17 residues. V was clipped by 2 bases and J by 1 base; unmatched bases: 8. CDR3 sequence (DNA): TGTGCCAGCAGCTTAGGGGTAGCGGGACCGCGCACAGATACGCAGTATTTT. It yields the protein CASSLGVAGPRTDTQYF.

Turning to this clonotype: A much larger clone lies one base from this, so it may be a read error. The V gene is TRBV3-1, the J gene TRBJ1-1; no clear D. This CDR3 region has 12 residues. Germline-derived CDR1 and CDR2 are LGHDT and YNNKEL (reference sequence). In nucleotides, the CDR3 is TGTGCCAGCAGCCAAAAGCGCAGGAAAGCTTCCTTT. The encoded protein is CASSQKRRKASF.

This clonotype was observed a few times. V and J are TRBV29-1 and TRBJ2-3; D is ambiguous. V lost 4 bases and J lost 3, with 2 bases in between. The CDR3 has 10 amino acids. Germline CDR1 is SQVTM and CDR2 is ANQGSEA. CDR3 protein: CSVGTDTQYF. CDR3 coding DNA: TGCAGCGTTGGTACAGATACGCAGTATTTT.

This clonotype occurred many times. The CDR3 spells CSAAFRGTEAFF. In DNA form, the CDR3 reads TGCAGTGCTGCCTTCAGGGGCACTGAAGCTTTCTTT. This sequence joins TRBV20-1 and TRBJ1-1; D may be TRBD1 (6 bases). Between the trimmed V and J ends, which lost 5 bases and 4 bases, there was a span of 11 bases. This CDR3 comprises 12 residues. Germline-derived CDR1 and CDR2 are DFQATT and SNEGSKA (reference sequence).

This clonotype was recorded at least ten times. This chain uses TRBV28 with TRBJ2-7; D is unclear. CDR3 length: 12 residues. V gave up 2 bases and J gave up 4 bases, with 6 bases separating them. CDR1 MDHEN and CDR2 SYDVKM come from the germline V gene. The CDR3 sequence: CASSLKGYEQYF. The CDR3 DNA reads TGTGCCAGCAGTTTAAAGGGATACGAGCAGTACTTC.

This clonotype showed up just a few times. The chain joins TRBV5-4 to TRBJ2-7, with TRBD2 as a possible D gene (5 bases). From germline, CDR1 is SGHNT and CDR2 YYREEE (reference sequence). The CDR3 is 13 amino acids. V dropped 3 bases and J dropped 3 bases, with 10 bases sitting between them. CDR3 sequence (DNA): TGTGCCAGCAGCTCGACCGGGAACTACGAGCAGTACTTC. Its translation: CASSSTGNYEQYF.

The gene calls are TRBV19 and TRBJ1-3; no firm D call. The ends were cut back, 1 base at V and 0 bases at J, with 10 bases in the middle. This CDR3 region has 16 residues. Germline CDR1 is LNHDA and CDR2 is SQIVND (reference sequence). In DNA form, the CDR3 reads TGTGCCAGTAGTATAGCCCTCTGGATCTCTGGAAACACCATATATTTT. Amino acid sequence: CASSIALWISGNTIYF.

V is TRBV6-1 and J is TRBJ2-1; TRBD1 agrees at 7 bases. CDR1 and CDR2 (germline): MNHNS, SASEGT. The CDR3 loop spans 13 amino acids. With V trimmed by 7 bases and J by 6 bases, 6 bases remained unmatched. The CDR3 DNA reads as TGTGCCAGCAAATTCACAGGGGTCAATGAGCAGTTCTTC. As protein: CASKFTGVNEQFF.

The chain joins TRBV20-1 to TRBJ2-1; TRBD1 matches at 8 bases. Germline CDR1 DFQATT, CDR2 SNEGSKA (reference sequence). The CDR3 loop spans 15 amino acids. With 0 bases clipped from V and 4 bases from J, the junction kept 5 bases outside the gene matches. CDR3 residues: CSARDQGAFYNEQFF. The CDR3 bases are TGCAGTGCTAGAGATCAGGGGGCGTTTTACAATGAGCAGTTCTTC.

This clonotype has a count of ten or more. V and J are TRBV11-2 and TRBJ2-3, with D unclear. The V gene's germline CDR1 is SGHAT and CDR2 FQNNGV. The CDR3 covers 14 residues. With 5 bases removed from V and 5 bases from J, the gap between germline ends came to 14 bases. CDR3 coding DNA: TGTGCCAGCAGCCCCATGATGACATTAGATACGCAGTATTTT. Translation gives CASSPMMTLDTQYF.

This clonotype has a count of ten or more. The DNA for the CDR3 is TGTGCCAGCAGTTTAGGACAGGGGATCAATGAAAAACTGTTTTTT. Translated, it gives CASSLGQGINEKLFF. V gene TRBV12-3 or TRBV12-4 combines with J gene TRBJ1-4; 8 positions match TRBD1. Trimming at V came to 1 base and at J to 5 bases, leaving 3 bases not matched to a gene. The CDR3 contains 15 residues.

This clonotype was counted between two and nine times. V usage is TRBV6-1 and J usage is TRBJ1-4, with D perhaps matching TRBD1 (5 bases). Germline CDR1 and CDR2: MNHNS and SASEGT. The CDR3 sequence is 12 residues long. The ends were cut back, 4 bases at V and 8 bases at J, with 8 bases in the middle. The DNA of the CDR3 is TGTGCCAGCAGTGGGGGCGAAGAAAAACTGTTTTTT. It yields the protein CASSGGEEKLFF.

This clonotype was seen many times. The chain employs TRBV10-3 and TRBJ2-7, with D possibly matching TRBD2 (5 bases). The CDR3 covers 13 residues. With 1 base removed from V and 4 bases from J, the gap between germline ends came to 8 bases. CDR1 ENHRY and CDR2 SYGVKD come from the germline V gene. The DNA of the CDR3 is TGTGCCATCAGTGAGTTTAGGGAGTACGAGCAGTACTTC. Its protein is CAISEFREYEQYF.

The chain is built from TRBV27 and TRBJ1-6; maybe TRBD1 (5 bases). Germline V CDR1 and CDR2: MNHEY, SMNVEV (reference sequence). This CDR3 is 16 amino acids long. Between the trimmed V and J ends, which lost 2 bases and 7 bases, there was a span of 15 bases. CDR3 amino acids: CASSLIFGTENSPLHF. CDR3 bases: TGTGCCAGCAGTTTAATTTTCGGGACGGAGAATTCACCCCTCCACTTT.